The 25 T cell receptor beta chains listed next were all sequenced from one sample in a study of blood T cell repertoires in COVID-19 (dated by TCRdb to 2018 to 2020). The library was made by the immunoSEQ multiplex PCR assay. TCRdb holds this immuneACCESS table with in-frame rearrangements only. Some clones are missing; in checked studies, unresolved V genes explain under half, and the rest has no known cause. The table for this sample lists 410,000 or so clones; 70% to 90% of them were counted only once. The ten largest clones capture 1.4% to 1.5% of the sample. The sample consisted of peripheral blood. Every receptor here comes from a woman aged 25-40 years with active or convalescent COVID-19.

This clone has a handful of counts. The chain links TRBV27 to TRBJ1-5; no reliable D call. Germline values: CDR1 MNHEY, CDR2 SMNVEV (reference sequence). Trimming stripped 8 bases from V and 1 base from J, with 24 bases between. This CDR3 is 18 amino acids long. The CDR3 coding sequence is TGTGCCAGCGCCCTTAAGGGTCAGGTCTGGGAGAGCAATCAGCCCCAGCATTTT. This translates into CASALKGQVWESNQPQHF.

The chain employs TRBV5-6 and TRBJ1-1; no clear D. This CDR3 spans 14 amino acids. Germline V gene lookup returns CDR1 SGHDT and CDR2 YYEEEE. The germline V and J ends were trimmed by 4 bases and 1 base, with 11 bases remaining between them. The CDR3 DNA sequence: TGTGCCAGCAGCCTACCTCCTGGGAACACTGAAGCTTTCTTT. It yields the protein CASSLPPGNTEAFF.

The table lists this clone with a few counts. The CDR3 sequence: CASSFGGGDGYTF. In DNA form, the CDR3 reads TGTGCCAGCAGTTTCGGAGGGGGCGATGGCTACACCTTC. The rearrangement links TRBV12-3 or TRBV12-4 to TRBJ1-2; 7 nucleotides line up with TRBD1. V gave up 3 bases and J gave up 6 bases; unmatched junction bases: 4. This CDR3 is built from 13 residues.

CDR3 in DNA: TGTGCCAGCAACAGAAACCCGGGACTAGGGAATCCAGATACGCAGTATTTT. Its translation: CASNRNPGLGNPDTQYF. This chain links TRBV7-4 with TRBJ2-3; 8 bases agree with TRBD2. The CDR3 has 17 amino acids. Germline V gives CDR1 SGHVT, CDR2 SQSDAQ. J was trimmed by 4 bases and V by 7 bases; bases with no gene match: 16.

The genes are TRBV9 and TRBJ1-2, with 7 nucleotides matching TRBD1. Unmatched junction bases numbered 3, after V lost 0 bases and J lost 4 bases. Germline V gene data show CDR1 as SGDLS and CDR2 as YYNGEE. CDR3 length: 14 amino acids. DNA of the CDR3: TGTGCCAGCAGCGTAGATCAGGGGGTCTATGGCTACACCTTC. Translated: CASSVDQGVYGYTF.

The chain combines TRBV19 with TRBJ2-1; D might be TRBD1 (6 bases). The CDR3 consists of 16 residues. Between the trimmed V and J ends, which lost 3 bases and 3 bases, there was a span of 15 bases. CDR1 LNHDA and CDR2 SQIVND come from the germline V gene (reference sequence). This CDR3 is CASSIFRDTDYNEQFF. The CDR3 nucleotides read TGTGCCAGTAGTATTTTCAGGGACACAGACTACAATGAGCAGTTCTTC.

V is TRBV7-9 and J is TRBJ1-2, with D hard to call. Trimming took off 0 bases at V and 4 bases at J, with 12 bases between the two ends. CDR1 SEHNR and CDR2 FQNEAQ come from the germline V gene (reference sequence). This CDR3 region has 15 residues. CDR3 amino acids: CASSLAWEPTYGYTF. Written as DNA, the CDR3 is TGTGCCAGCAGCTTAGCGTGGGAGCCCACCTATGGCTACACCTTC.

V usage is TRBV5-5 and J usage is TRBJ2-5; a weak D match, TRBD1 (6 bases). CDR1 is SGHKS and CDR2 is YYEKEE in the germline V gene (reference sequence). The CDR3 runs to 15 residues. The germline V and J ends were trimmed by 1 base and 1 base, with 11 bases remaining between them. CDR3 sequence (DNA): TGTGCCAGCAGCTTGCGGGCAGGGGTCCAAGAGACCCAGTACTTC. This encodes CASSLRAGVQETQYF.

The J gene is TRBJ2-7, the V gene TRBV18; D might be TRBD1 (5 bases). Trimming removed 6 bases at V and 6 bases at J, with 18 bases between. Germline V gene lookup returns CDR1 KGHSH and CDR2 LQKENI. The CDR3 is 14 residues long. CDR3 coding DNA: TGTGCCAGCTCTACCAGTCAGGGTTCGGGCGAGCAGTACTTC. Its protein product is CASSTSQGSGEQYF.

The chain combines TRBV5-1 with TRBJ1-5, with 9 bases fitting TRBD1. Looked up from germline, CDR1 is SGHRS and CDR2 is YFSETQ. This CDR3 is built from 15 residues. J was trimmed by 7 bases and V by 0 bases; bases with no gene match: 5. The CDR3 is CASSLEGQGGQPQHF. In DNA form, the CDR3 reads TGCGCCAGCAGCTTGGAGGGACAGGGTGGACAGCCCCAGCATTTT.

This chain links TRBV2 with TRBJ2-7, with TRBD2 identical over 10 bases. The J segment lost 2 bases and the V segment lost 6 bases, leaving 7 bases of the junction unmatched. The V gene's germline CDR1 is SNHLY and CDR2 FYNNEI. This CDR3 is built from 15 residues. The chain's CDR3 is CASRRTTSGTYEQYF. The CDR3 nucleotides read TGTGCCAGCAGAAGAACCACTAGCGGGACCTACGAGCAGTACTTC. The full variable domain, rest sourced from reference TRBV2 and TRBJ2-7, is EPEVTQTPSHQVTQMGQEVILRCVPISNHLYFYWYRQILGQKVEFLVSFYNNEISEKSEIFDDQFSVERPDGSNFTLKIRSTKLEDSAMYFCASRRTTSGTYEQYFGPGTRLTVT.

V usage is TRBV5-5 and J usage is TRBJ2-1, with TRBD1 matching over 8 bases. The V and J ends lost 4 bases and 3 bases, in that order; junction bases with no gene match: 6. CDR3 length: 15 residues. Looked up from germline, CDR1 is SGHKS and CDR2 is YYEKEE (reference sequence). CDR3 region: CASSPGQGGYNEQFF. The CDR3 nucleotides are TGTGCCAGCAGCCCAGGACAGGGCGGCTACAATGAGCAGTTCTTC.

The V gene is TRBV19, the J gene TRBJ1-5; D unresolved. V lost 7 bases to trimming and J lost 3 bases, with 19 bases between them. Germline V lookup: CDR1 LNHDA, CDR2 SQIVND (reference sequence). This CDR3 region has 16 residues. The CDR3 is CASTRDGVFLNQPQHF. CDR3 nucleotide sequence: TGTGCCAGTACCCGGGATGGAGTCTTCCTCAATCAGCCCCAGCATTTT. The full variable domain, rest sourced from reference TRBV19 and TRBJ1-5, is DGGITQSPKYLFRKEGQNVTLSCEQNLNHDAMYWYRQDPGQGLRLIYYSQIVNDFQKGDIAEGYSVSREKKESFPLTVTSAQKNPTAFYLCASTRDGVFLNQPQHFGDGTRLSIL.

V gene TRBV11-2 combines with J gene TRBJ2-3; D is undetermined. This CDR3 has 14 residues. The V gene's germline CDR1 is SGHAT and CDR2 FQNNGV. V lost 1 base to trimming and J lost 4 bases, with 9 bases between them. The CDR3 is CASSLVPSADTQYF. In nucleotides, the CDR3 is TGTGCCAGCAGCTTAGTCCCCTCCGCAGATACGCAGTATTTT.

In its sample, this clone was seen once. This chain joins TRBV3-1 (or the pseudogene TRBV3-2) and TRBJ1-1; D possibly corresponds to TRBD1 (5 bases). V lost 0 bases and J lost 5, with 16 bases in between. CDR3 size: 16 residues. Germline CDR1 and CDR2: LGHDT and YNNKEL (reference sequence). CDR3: CASSQDAGRWGTEAFF. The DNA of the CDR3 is TGTGCCAGCAGCCAAGACGCGGGACGGTGGGGGACTGAAGCTTTCTTT.

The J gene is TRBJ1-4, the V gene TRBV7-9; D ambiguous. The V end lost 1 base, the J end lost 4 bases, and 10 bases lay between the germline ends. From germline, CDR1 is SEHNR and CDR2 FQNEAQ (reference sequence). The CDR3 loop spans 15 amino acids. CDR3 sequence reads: CASSLGPGSNEKLFF. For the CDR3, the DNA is TGTGCCAGCAGCTTAGGTCCAGGCAGTAATGAAAAACTGTTTTTT.

The CDR3: CASSRGDEQYF. CDR3 in DNA: TGTGCCAGCAGTAGGGGCGACGAGCAGTACTTC. J is TRBJ2-7 and V is TRBV6-2 or TRBV6-3; D possibly corresponds to TRBD1 (5 bases). Deletions cut 5 bases from V and 5 bases from J, with 7 bases between. Germline loops: CDR1 MNHEY, CDR2 SVGEGT. The CDR3 extends over 11 amino acids.

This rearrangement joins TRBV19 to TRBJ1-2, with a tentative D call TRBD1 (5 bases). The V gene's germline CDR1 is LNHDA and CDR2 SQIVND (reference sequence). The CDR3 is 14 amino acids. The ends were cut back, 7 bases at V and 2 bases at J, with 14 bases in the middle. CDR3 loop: CASTEQATNYGYTF. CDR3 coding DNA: TGTGCCAGTACAGAACAGGCGACGAACTATGGCTACACCTTC.

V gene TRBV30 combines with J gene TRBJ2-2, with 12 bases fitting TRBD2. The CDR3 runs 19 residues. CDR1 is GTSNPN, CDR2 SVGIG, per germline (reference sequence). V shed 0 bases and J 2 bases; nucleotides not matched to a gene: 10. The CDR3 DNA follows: TGTGCCTGGAGTGTATGGACTAGCGGGATAGACTTTAACACCGGGGAGCTGTTTTTT. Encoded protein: CAWSVWTSGIDFNTGELFF.

The CDR3 loop is CASSADKNYGYTF. For the CDR3, the DNA is TGCGCCAGCAGCGCCGACAAAAACTATGGCTACACCTTC. The chain couples TRBV10-1 to TRBJ1-2, with no clear D. V was clipped by 6 bases and J by 2 bases, with 10 bases between them. Germline CDR1 and CDR2: WNHNN and SYGVQD (reference sequence). The length of the CDR3 is 13 residues.

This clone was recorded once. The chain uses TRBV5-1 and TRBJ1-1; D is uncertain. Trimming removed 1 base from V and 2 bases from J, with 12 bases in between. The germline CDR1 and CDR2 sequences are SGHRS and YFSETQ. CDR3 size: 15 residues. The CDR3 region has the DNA TGCGCCAGCAGCTTGTCTGGGCAGACAAACACTGAAGCTTTCTTT. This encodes CASSLSGQTNTEAFF.

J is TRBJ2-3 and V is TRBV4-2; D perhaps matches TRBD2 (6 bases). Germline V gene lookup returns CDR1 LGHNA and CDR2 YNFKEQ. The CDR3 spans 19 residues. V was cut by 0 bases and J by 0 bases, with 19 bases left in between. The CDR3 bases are TGTGCCAGCAGCCAAGAGGGGCCTGGGACTCCCGCTAGCACAGATACGCAGTATTTT. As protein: CASSQEGPGTPASTDTQYF.

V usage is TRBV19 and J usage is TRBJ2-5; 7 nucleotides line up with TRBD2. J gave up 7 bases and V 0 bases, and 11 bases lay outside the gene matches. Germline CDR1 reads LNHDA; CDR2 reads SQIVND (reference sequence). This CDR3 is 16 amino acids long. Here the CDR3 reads CASSIEGLPQKGTQYF. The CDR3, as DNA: TGTGCCAGTAGTATAGAGGGACTACCACAGAAGGGGACCCAGTACTTC.

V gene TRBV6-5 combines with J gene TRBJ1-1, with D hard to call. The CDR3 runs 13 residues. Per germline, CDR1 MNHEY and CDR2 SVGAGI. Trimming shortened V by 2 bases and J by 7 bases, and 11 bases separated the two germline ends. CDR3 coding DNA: TGTGCCAGCAGTTACACCCTAGCACGTGAAGCTTTCTTT. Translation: CASSYTLAREAFF.

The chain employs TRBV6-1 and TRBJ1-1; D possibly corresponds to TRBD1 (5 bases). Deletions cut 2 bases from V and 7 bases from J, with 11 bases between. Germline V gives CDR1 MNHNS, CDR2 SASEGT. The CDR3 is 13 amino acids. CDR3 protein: CASSESWGGEAFF. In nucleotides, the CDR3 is TGTGCCAGCAGTGAAAGTTGGGGGGGTGAAGCTTTCTTT.